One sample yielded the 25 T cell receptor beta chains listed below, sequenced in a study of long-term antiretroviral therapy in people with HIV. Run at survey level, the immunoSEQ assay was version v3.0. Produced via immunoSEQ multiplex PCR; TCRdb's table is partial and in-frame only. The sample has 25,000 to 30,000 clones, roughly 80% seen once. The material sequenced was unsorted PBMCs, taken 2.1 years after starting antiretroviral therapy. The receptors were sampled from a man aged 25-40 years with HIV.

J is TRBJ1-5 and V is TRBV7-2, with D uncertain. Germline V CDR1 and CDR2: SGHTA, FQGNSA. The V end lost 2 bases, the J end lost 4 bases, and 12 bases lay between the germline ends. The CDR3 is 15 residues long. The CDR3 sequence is CASSLRSGENQPQHF. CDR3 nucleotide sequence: TGTGCCAGCAGCTTACGGTCCGGGGAGAATCAGCCCCAGCATTTT. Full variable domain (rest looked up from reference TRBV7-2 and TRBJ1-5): GAGVSQSPSNKVTEKGKDVELRCDPISGHTALYWYRQSLGQGLEFLIYFQGNSAPDKSGLPSDRFSAERTGGSVSTLTIQRTQQEDSAVYLCASSLRSGENQPQHFGDGTRLSIL.

The CDR3 sequence is CASSSYMEGETQYF. The CDR3 coding sequence is TGCGCCAGCAGTTCCTACATGGAGGGGGAGACCCAGTACTTC. The J gene is TRBJ2-5, the V gene TRBV4-1; D perhaps matches TRBD2 (6 bases). This CDR3 is built from 14 residues. The germline V gene has CDR1 MGHRA and CDR2 YSYEKL. V was clipped by 6 bases and J by 5 bases, with 16 bases between them.

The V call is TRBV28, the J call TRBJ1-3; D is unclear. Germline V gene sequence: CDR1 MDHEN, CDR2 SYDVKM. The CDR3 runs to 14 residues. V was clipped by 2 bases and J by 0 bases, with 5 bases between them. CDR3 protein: CASSLESSGNTIYF. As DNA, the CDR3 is TGTGCCAGCAGTTTAGAGAGCTCTGGAAACACCATATATTTT. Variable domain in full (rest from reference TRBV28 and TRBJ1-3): DVKVTQSSRYLVKRTGEKVFLECVQDMDHENMFWYRQDPGLGLRLIYFSYDVKMKEKGDIPEGYSVSREKKERFSLILESASTNQTSMYLCASSLESSGNTIYFGEGSWLTVV.

This CDR3 reads CASTPGADRGWTGELFF. The CDR3, as DNA: TGTGCCAGCACCCCCGGCGCGGACAGGGGCTGGACCGGGGAGCTGTTTTTT. The chain has TRBV19 and TRBJ2-2, with 9 bases that match TRBD1. This CDR3 spans 17 amino acids. The germline gives CDR1 LNHDA, CDR2 SQIVND (reference sequence). V lost 9 bases to trimming and J lost 5 bases; unmatched junction nucleotides: 16.

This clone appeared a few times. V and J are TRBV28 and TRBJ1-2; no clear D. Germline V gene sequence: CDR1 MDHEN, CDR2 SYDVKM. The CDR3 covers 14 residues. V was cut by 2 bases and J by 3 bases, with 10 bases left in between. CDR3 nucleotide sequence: TGTGCCAGCAGTTTAGATGGAACGGACTATGGCTACACCTTC. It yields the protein CASSLDGTDYGYTF.

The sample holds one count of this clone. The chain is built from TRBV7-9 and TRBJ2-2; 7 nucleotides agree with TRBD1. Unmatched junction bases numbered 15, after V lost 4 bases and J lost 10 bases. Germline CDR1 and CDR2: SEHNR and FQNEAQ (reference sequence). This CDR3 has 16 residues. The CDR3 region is CASSSSPGQPVEELFF. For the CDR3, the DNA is TGTGCCAGCAGCTCCTCACCGGGACAGCCTGTTGAGGAGCTGTTTTTT.

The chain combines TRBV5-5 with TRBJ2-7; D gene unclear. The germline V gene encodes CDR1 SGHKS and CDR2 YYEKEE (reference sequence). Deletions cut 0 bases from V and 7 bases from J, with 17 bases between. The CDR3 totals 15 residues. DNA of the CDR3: TGTGCCAGCAGCTTGGCGGCGGAGCGACCATTGGAGCAGTACTTC. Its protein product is CASSLAAERPLEQYF.

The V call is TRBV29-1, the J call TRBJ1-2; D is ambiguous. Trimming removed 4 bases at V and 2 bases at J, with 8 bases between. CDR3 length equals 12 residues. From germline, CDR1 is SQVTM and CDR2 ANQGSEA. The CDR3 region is CSVVTANYGYTF. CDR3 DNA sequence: TGCAGCGTTGTTACAGCGAACTATGGCTACACCTTC.

The CDR3 nucleotides read TGTGCCACTGGAGACTTAGGACAGCCAGCCTATGGCTACACCTTC. This sequence encodes CATGDLGQPAYGYTF. The rearrangement joins TRBV28 to TRBJ1-2; possibly TRBD1 for D (6 bases). Germline V gene sequence: CDR1 MDHEN, CDR2 SYDVKM. The V end lost 10 bases, the J end lost 4 bases, and 22 bases lay between the germline ends. This CDR3 spans 15 amino acids.

CDR3 DNA: TGTGCCAGCAGCCCGGACTCGGGGGGGACCCAGTACTTC. This encodes CASSPDSGGTQYF. The chain combines TRBV5-4 with TRBJ2-5, with 7 bases lining up with TRBD2. The CDR3 covers 13 residues. Germline lookup yields CDR1 SGHNT and CDR2 YYREEE (reference sequence). Trimming took 4 bases from V and 7 from J; bases not matched to a gene: 7.

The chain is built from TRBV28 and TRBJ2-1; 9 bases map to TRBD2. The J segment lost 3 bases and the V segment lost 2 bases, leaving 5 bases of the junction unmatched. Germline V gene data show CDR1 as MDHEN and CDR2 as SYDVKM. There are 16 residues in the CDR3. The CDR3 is CASSLRRTSDYNEQFF. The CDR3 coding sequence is TGTGCCAGCAGTTTACGCAGGACTAGCGACTACAATGAGCAGTTCTTC.

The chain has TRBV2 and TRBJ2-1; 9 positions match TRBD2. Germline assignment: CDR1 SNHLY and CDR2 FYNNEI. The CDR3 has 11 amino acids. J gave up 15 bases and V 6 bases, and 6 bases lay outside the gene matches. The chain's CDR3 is CASSFSGSPFF. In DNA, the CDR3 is TGTGCCAGCAGCTTTAGCGGGAGTCCGTTCTTC.

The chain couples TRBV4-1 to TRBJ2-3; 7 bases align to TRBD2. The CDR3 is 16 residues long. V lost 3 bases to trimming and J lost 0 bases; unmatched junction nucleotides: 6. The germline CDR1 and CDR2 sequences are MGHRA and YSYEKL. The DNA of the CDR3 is TGCGCCAGCAGCCACACGGGGGGACCCAGCACAGATACGCAGTATTTT. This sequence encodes CASSHTGGPSTDTQYF.

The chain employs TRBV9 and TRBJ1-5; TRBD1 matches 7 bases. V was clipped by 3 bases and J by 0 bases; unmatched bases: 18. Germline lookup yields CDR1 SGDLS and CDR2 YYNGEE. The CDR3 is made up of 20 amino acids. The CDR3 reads CASSGESRGTADHSNQPQHF. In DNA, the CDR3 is TGTGCCAGCAGCGGCGAGTCTCGGGGGACAGCTGACCATAGCAATCAGCCCCAGCATTTT.

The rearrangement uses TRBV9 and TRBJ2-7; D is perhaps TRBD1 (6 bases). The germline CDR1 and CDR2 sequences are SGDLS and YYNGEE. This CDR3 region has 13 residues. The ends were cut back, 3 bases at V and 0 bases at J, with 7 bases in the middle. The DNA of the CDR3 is TGTGCCAGCAGCGCACAGGGCTCCTACGAGCAGTACTTC. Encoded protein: CASSAQGSYEQYF.

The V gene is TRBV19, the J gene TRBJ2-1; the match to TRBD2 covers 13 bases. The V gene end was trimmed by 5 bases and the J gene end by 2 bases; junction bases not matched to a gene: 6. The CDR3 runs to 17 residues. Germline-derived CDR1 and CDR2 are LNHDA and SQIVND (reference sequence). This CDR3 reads CASSGGTSGATYNEQFF. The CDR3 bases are TGTGCCAGTAGTGGCGGGACTAGCGGGGCGACCTACAATGAGCAGTTCTTC.

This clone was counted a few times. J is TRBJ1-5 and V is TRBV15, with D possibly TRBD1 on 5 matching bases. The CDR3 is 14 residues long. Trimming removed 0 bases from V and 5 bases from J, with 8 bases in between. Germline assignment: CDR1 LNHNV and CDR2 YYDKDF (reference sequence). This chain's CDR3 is CATSRDRVDQPQHF. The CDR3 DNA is TGTGCCACCAGCAGAGACAGGGTCGATCAGCCCCAGCATTTT.

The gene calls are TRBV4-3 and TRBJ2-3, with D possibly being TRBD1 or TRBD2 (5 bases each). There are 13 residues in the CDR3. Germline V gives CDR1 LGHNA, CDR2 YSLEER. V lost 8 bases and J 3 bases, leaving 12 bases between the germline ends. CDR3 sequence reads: CASVDSGTDTQYF. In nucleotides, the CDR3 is TGCGCCAGCGTGGACTCAGGGACAGATACGCAGTATTTT.

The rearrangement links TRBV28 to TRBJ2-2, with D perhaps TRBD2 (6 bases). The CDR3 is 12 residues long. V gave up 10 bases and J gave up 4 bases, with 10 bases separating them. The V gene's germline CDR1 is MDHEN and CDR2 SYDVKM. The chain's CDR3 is CATTGGTGELFF. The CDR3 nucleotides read TGTGCCACCACCGGGGGCACCGGGGAGCTGTTTTTT.

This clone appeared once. CDR3 nucleotide sequence: TGCAGCGTTGGATTAGCGGGGGACCTCTACGAGCAGTACTTC. This sequence encodes CSVGLAGDLYEQYF. The chain carries TRBV29-1 and TRBJ2-7; 9 nucleotides agree with TRBD2. CDR3 length: 14 amino acids. Germline CDR1 SQVTM, CDR2 ANQGSEA. Germline trimming cut 4 bases from V and 3 bases from J; bases unmatched to any gene: 7.

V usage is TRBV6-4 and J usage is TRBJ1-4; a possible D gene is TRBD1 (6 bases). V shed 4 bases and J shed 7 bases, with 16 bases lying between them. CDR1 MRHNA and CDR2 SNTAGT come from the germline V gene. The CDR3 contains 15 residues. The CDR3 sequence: CASSAGGLPSEKLFF. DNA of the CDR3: TGTGCCAGCAGTGCCGGGGGGCTCCCGAGTGAAAAACTGTTTTTT.

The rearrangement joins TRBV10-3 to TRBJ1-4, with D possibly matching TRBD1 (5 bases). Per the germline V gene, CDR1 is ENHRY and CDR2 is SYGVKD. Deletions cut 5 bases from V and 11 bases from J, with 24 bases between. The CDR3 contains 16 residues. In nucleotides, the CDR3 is TGTGCCATCAGTTATTACAGGAAAGGCGAAAATGGGAAACTGTTTTTT. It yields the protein CAISYYRKGENGKLFF.

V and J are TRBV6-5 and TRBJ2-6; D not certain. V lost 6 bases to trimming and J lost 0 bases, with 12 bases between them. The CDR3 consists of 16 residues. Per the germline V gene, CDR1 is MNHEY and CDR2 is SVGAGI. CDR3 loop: CASSYQPTSGANVLTF. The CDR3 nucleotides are TGTGCCAGCAGCTACCAGCCCACCTCTGGGGCCAACGTCCTGACTTTC.

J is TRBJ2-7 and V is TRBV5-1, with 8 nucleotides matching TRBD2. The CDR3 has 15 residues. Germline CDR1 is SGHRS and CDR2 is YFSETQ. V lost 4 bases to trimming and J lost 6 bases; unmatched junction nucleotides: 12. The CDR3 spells CASSPGGDGWGEQYF. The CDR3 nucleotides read TGCGCCAGCAGCCCGGGGGGGGACGGTTGGGGCGAGCAGTACTTC.

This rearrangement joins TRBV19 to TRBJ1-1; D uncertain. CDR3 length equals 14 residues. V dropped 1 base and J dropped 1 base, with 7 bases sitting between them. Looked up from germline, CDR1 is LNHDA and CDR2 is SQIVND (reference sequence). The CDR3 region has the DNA TGTGCCAGTAGTATAGGCGTTCAGAACACTGAAGCTTTCTTT. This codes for CASSIGVQNTEAFF.